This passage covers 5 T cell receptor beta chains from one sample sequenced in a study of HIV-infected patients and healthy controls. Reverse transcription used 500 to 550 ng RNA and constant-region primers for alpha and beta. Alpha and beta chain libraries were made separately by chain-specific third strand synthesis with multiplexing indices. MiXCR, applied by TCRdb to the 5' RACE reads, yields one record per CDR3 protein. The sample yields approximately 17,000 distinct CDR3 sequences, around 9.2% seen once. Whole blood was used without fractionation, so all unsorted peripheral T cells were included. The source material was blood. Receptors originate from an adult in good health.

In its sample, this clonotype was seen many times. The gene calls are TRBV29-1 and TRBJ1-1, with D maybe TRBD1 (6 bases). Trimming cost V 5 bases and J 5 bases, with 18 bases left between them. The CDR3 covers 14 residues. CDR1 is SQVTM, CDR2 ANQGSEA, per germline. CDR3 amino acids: CSVSGGRGSTEAFF. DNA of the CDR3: TGCAGCGTTTCCGGGGGCCGGGGGAGTACTGAAGCTTTCTTT.

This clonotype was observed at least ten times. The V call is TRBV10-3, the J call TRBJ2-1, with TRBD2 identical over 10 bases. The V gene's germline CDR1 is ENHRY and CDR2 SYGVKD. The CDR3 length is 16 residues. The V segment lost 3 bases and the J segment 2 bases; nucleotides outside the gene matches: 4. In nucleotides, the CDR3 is TGTGCCATCAGTGATAAGCGGGAGGGCCCCTACAATGAGCAGTTCTTC. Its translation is CAISDKREGPYNEQFF.

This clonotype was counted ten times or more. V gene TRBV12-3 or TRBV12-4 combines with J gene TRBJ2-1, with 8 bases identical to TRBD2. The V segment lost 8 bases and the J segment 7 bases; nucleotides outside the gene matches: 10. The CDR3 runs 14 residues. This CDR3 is CASSLAGGPNEQFF. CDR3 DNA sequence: TGTGCCAGCTCCCTAGCGGGCGGCCCTAATGAGCAGTTCTTC.

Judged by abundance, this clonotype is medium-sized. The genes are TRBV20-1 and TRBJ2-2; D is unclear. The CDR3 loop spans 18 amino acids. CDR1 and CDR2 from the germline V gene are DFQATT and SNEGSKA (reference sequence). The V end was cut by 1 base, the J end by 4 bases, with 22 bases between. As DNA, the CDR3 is TGCAGTGCTAGAGGCAGCCCCGGACCAACCGGAACCACCGGGGAGCTGTTTTTT. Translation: CSARGSPGPTGTTGELFF.

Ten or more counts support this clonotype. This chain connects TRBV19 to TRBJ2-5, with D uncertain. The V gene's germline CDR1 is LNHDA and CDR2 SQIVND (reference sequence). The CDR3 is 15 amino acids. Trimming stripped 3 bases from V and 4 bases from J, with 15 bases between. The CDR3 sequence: CASSMSVEVGETQYF. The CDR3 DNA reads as TGTGCCAGTAGTATGAGTGTAGAGGTAGGAGAGACCCAGTACTTC.